The 10 T cell receptor beta chains given below trace back to one sample, sequenced in a study of T cell responses to AZD1222 COVID-19 vaccine. Clones were sequenced by immunoSEQ multiplex PCR, and TCRdb holds only the in-frame ones, with some missing. The data show 120,000 to 150,000 clones, approximately 91% seen once. The sequencing here drew on peripheral blood, taken 28 days after the second dose of the MenACWY control vaccine. The receptors come from an adult who received the MenACWY meningococcal vaccine as a control.

The chain links TRBV16 to TRBJ1-1; D call uncertain. The germline V gene has CDR1 KGHSY and CDR2 FQNENV. Trimming took 2 bases from V and 3 from J, leaving 10 bases between them. CDR3 length equals 14 residues. The DNA for the CDR3 is TGTGCCAGCAGCCAAGGAAGAGGGCACACTGAAGCTTTCTTT. Its protein is CASSQGRGHTEAFF.

CDR3 residues: CASSVVGSISEDEQFF. For the CDR3, the DNA is TGTGCCAGCAGCGTAGTAGGTTCGATATCGGAAGATGAGCAGTTCTTC. The chain is built from TRBV9 and TRBJ2-1; no firm D call. Germline loops: CDR1 SGDLS, CDR2 YYNGEE. Trimming stripped 0 bases from V and 8 bases from J, with 18 bases between. The length of the CDR3 is 16 residues.

The chain uses TRBV7-9 and TRBJ2-3; 13 bases line up with TRBD2. V was pared by 5 bases and J by 5 bases, with 7 bases of the junction left unmatched. The germline V gene has CDR1 SEHNR and CDR2 FQNEAQ (reference sequence). The CDR3 consists of 16 residues. The CDR3: CASSLRTSGGGDTQYF. CDR3 nucleotides: TGTGCCAGCAGCCTCCGGACTAGCGGGGGTGGAGATACGCAGTATTTT.

This clone was detected only once. This chain uses TRBV20-1 with TRBJ2-7, with unresolved D. Germline values: CDR1 DFQATT, CDR2 SNEGSKA (reference sequence). Trimming removed 3 bases at V and 6 bases at J, with 9 bases between. This CDR3 has 11 residues. CDR3: CSARAGGEQYF. The CDR3 DNA reads as TGCAGTGCTAGGGCAGGTGGCGAGCAGTACTTC.

The chain couples TRBV11-3 to TRBJ2-7, with D perhaps TRBD1 or TRBD2 (5 bases each). This CDR3 has 17 amino acids. Trimming pared 3 bases from V and 3 bases from J, leaving 21 bases between. Germline CDR1 and CDR2: SGHNT and YENEEA. The CDR3 DNA reads as TGTGCCAGCAGCTTGGGGGAGACGGGGCGCGACCGCTACGAGCAGTACTTC. Amino acids: CASSLGETGRDRYEQYF.

This clone has more than one count but fewer than ten. V and J are TRBV9 and TRBJ2-2; 11 bases align to TRBD1. V trimming: 5 bases; J trimming: 5 bases; junction bases outside the gene matches: 2. CDR3 length: 14 amino acids. From germline, CDR1 is SGDLS and CDR2 YYNGEE. CDR3 residues: CASRGQGETGELFF. The CDR3 region has the DNA TGTGCCAGCAGGGGACAGGGGGAAACCGGGGAGCTGTTTTTT.

The chain couples TRBV6-2 or TRBV6-3 to TRBJ1-2, with D unclear. Germline lookup yields CDR1 MNHEY and CDR2 SVGEGT. V dropped 2 bases and J dropped 2 bases, with 15 bases sitting between them. The CDR3 contains 16 residues. For the CDR3, the DNA is TGTGCCAGCAGTTACCCGTACGGCTCCCAGAACTATGGCTACACCTTC. Its protein product is CASSYPYGSQNYGYTF.

The chain employs TRBV28 and TRBJ1-5, with a possible D match to TRBD1 (5 bases). V shed 6 bases and J shed 5 bases, with 17 bases lying between them. This CDR3 is built from 15 residues. CDR1 is MDHEN, CDR2 SYDVKM, per germline. The CDR3 bases are TGTGCCAGCAGCTACCGGGACGCTGAGGATCAGCCCCAGCATTTT. It translates to CASSYRDAEDQPQHF.

This clone occurred once. V is TRBV27 and J is TRBJ1-5, with D hard to call. The germline gives CDR1 MNHEY, CDR2 SMNVEV (reference sequence). With 4 bases removed from V and 4 bases from J, the gap between germline ends came to 5 bases. This CDR3 spans 12 amino acids. DNA of the CDR3: TGTGCCAGCAGTTCCACTAATCAGCCCCAGCATTTT. Translated: CASSSTNQPQHF.

The chain combines TRBV10-1 with TRBJ1-6, with 8 bases identical to TRBD1. Per germline, CDR1 WNHNN and CDR2 SYGVQD (reference sequence). The CDR3 extends over 15 amino acids. With 7 bases clipped from V and 8 bases from J, the junction kept 10 bases outside the gene matches. The CDR3 coding sequence is TGCGCCAGCAACCCGGACAGGGATGGGCATTCACCCCTCCACTTT. Amino acid sequence: CASNPDRDGHSPLHF.